The clone carrying this TCR beta chain has just a few counts. Its target is not known. In the CD4+ fraction, cells were divided into CD45RA+ naive and CD45RA-negative memory subsets. The CDR3 spans 12 residues. CDR1 LNHDA and CDR2 SQIVND come from the germline V gene (reference sequence). Trimming at V came to 1 base and at J to 11 bases, leaving 0 bases not matched to a gene. This sample was included in a study of shared clonotypes between healthy human individuals. Study context: The study used three CD4 naive, three CD4 memory, two CD8 naive and one CD8 memory plate per donor. The study, taken as a whole, reports: A handful of donors held 4.5% to 5% of naive CD4 clonotypes in common. Generally, naive subsets (rather than memory subsets) showed larger estimated richness.

Sequencing was performed with immunoSEQ multiplex PCR; in TCRdb, only in-frame clones are kept and a portion is missing. The sample gives over 2 million clones, approximately 95% of which show up once; more than 0.1% is in the top ten. The receptor was derived from a man between 18 and 29 years old in good health. The rearrangement joins TRBV19 to TRBJ1-5, with 9 nucleotides matching TRBD1. Sequencing was done on a sample of naive CD4+ T cells sorted from blood. Subset meaning: CD45RA+ positively selected. The DNA of the CDR3 is TGTGCCAGTAGTATAGGGACAGGGGCCCAGCATTTT. This translates into CASSIGTGAQHF. The full variable domain, in which reference TRBV19 and TRBJ1-5 provide the parts outside the CDR3, is DGGITQSPKYLFRKEGQNVTLSCEQNLNHDAMYWYRQDPGQGLRLIYYSQIVNDFQKGDIAEGYSVSREKKESFPLTVTSAQKNPTAFYLCASSIGTGAQHFGDGTRLSIL.